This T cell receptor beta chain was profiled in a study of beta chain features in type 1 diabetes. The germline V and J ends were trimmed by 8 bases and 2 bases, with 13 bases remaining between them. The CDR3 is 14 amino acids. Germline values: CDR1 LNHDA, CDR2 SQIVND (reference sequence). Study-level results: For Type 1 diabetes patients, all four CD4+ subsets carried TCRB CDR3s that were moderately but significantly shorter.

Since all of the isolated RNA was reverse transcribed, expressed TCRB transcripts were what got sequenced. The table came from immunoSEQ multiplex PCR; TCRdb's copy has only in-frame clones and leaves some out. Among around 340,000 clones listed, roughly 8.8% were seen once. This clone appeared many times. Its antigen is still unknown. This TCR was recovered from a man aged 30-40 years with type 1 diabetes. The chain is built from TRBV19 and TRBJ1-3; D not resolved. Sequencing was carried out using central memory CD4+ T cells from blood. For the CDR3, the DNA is TGTGCCAGTTCTGCCCGGACTACTGGAAACACCATATATTTT. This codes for CASSARTTGNTIYF.